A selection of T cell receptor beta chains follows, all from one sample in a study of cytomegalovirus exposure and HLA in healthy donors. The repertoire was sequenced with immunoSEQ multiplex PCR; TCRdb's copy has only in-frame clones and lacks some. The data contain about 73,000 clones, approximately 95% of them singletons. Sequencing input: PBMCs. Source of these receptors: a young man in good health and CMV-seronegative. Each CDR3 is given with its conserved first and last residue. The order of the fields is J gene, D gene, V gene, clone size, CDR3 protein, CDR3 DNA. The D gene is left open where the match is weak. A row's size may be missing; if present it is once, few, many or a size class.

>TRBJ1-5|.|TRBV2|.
CASSEDPGNNQPQHF
TGTGCCAGCAGTGAAGACCCAGGGAACAATCAGCCCCAGCATTTT
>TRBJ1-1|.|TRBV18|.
CASSPTKQDSTEAFF
TGTGCCAGCTCACCGACAAAACAGGACAGCACTGAAGCTTTCTTT
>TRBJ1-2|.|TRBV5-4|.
CASSSLRDYGYTF
TGTGCCAGCAGCTCTTTGCGGGACTATGGCTACACCTTC
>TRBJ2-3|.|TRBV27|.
CASSFSTGSTDTQYF
TGTGCCAGCAGTTTTAGTACAGGTAGCACAGATACGCAGTATTTT
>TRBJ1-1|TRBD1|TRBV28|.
CASSADRGPDTEAFF
TGTGCCAGCAGTGCAGACAGGGGCCCGGACACTGAAGCTTTCTTT
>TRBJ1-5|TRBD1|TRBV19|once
CASSTDRDGLGPQHF
TGTGCCAGTAGTACCGACAGGGACGGTCTCGGGCCCCAGCATTTT
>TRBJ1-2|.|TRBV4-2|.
CASSQDSAELWVYGYTF
TGTGCCAGCAGCCAAGATTCGGCAGAACTATGGGTTTATGGCTACACCTTC
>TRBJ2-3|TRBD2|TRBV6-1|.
CASSETSSGGTDTQYF
TGTGCCAGCAGTGAAACCTCTAGCGGGGGCACAGATACGCAGTATTTT
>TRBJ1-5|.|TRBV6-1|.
CASSDDLLGQPQHF
TGTGCCAGCAGTGATGACCTTCTCGGGCAGCCCCAGCATTTT
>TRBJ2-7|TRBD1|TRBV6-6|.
CASSSDRGPYEQYF
TGTGCCAGCAGTTCGGACAGGGGGCCCTACGAGCAGTACTTC